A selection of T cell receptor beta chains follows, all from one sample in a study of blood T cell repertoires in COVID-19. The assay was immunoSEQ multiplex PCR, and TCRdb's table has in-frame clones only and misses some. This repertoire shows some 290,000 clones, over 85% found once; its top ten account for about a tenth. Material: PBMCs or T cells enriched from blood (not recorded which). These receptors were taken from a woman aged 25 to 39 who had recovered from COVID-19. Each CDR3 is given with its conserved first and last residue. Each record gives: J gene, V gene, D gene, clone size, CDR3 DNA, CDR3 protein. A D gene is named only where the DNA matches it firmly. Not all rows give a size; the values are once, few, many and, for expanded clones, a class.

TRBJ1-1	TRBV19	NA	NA	TGTGCCAGTAGTATTCCGTCGGAGGAAGCTTTCTTT	CASSIPSEEAFF
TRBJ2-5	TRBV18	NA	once	TGTGCCAGCTCACGGGGCGTGAAGACCCAGTACTTC	CASSRGVKTQYF
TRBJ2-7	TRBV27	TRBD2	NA	TGTGCCAGCAGAAAAACCAACCCACGTGTTAGCGGGGTCTCCTACGAGCAGTACTTC	CASRKTNPRVSGVSYEQYF
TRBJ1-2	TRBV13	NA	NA	TGTGCCAGCAGCTCGCAGGACTTTTATGGCTACACCTTC	CASSSQDFYGYTF
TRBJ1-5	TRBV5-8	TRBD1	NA	TGTGCCAGCAGCTTGATTCAGGGGGCGAAGACCCAGCATTTT	CASSLIQGAKTQHF
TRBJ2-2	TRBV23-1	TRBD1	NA	TGCGCCAGCAGTCATCAGACAGGGACAGCGAACACCGGGGAGCTGTTTTTT	CASSHQTGTANTGELFF
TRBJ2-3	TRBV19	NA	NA	TGTGCCAGTAGTAAAACAGGGAAAAGGTCCCCCACAGATACGCAGTATTTT	CASSKTGKRSPTDTQYF
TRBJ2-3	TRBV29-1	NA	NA	TGCAGCGGAGGAGGACTGGGAGATACGCAGTATTTT	CSGGGLGDTQYF
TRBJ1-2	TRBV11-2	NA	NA	TGTGCCAGCAGCCTTGGACAGAACTATGGCTACACCTTC	CASSLGQNYGYTF
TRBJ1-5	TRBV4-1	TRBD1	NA	TGCGCCAGCAGGCAGACAGGGTTCAATCAGCCCCAGCATTTT	CASRQTGFNQPQHF